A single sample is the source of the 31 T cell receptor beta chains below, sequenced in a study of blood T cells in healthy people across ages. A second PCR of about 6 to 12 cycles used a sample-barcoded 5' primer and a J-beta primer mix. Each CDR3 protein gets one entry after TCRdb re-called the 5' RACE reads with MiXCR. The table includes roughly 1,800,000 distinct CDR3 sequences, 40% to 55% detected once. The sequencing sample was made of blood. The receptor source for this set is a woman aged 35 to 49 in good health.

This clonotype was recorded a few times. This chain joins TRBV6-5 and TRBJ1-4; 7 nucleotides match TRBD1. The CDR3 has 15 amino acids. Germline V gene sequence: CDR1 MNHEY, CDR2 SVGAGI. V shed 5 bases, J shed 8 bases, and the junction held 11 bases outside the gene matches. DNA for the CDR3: TGTGCCAGCAGTCCTTACAGGGGCGGAGGAGAAAAACTGTTTTTT. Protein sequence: CASSPYRGGGEKLFF.

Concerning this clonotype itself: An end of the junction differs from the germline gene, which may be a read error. CDR3 loop: CATNRPGKQGSRGDTQYF. In DNA form, the CDR3 reads TGTGCCACCAACAGACCCGGAAAACAGGGATCCCGAGGAGATACGCAGTATTTT. This chain connects TRBV15 to TRBJ2-3; D is perhaps TRBD1 (6 bases). Per germline, CDR1 LNHNV and CDR2 YYDKDF (reference sequence). This CDR3 contains 18 residues.

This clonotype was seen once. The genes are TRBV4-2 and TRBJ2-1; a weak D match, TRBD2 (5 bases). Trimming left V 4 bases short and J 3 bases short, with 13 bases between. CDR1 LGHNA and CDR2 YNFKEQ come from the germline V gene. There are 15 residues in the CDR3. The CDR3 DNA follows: TGTGCCAGCAGCCGAGGGAGTGTGGGCTACAATGAGCAGTTCTTC. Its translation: CASSRGSVGYNEQFF.

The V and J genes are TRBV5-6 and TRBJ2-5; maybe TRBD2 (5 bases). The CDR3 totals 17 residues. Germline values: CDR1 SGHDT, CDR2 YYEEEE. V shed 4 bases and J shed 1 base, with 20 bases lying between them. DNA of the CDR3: TGTGCCAGCAGCCTTCGGAGGTCCGGCGGCCCCCAAGAGACCCAGTACTTC. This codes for CASSLRRSGGPQETQYF. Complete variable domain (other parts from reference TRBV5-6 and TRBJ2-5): DAGVTQSPTHLIKTRGQQVTLRCSPKSGHDTVSWYQQALGQGPQFIFQYYEEEERQRGNFPDRFSGHQFPNYSSELNVNALLLGDSALYLCASSLRRSGGPQETQYFGPGTRLLVL.

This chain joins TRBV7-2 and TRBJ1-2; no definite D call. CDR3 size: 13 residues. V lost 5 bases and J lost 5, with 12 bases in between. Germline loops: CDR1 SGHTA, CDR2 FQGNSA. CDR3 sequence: CASSPRIEYGYTF. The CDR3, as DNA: TGTGCCAGCAGCCCACGTATTGAGTATGGCTACACCTTC.

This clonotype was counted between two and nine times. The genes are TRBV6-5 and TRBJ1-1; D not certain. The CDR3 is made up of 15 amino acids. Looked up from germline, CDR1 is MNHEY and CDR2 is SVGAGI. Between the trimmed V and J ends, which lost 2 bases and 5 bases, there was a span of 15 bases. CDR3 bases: TGTGCCAGCAGTTACCTTGGGAAGTGGGGAACTGAAGCTTTCTTT. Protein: CASSYLGKWGTEAFF.

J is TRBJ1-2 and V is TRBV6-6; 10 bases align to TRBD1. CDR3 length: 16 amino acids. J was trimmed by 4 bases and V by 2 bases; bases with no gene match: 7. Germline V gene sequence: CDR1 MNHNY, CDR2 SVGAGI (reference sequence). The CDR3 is CASSYRQGASSYGYTF. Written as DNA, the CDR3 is TGTGCCAGCAGTTACCGACAGGGGGCTAGCAGCTATGGCTACACCTTC.

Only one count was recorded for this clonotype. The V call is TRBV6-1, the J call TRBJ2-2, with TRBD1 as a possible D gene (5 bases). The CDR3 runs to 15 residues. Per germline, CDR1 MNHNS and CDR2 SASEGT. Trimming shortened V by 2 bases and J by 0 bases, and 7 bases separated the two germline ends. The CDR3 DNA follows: TGTGCCAGCAGTGAAAGGACACCGAACACCGGGGAGCTGTTTTTT. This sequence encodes CASSERTPNTGELFF.

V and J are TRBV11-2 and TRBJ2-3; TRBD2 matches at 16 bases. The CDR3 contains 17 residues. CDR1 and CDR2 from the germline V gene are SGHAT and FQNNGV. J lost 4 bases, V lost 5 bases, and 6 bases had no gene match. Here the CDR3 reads CASSGTSGGATPDTQYF. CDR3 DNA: TGTGCCAGCAGCGGGACTAGCGGGGGGGCGACTCCAGATACGCAGTATTTT.

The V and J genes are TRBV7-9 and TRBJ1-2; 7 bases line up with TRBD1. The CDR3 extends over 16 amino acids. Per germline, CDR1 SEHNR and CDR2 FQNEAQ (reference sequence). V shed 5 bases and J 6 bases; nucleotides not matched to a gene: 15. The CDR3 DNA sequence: TGTGCCAGCAGCCAAATTACAGGGGCAAGGAGCAATGGCTACACCTTC. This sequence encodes CASSQITGARSNGYTF.

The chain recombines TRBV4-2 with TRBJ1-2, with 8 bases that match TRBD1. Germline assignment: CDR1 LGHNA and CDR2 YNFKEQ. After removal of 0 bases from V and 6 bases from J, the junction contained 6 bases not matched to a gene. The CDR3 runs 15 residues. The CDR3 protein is CASSQDADREDGYTF. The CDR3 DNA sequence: TGTGCCAGCAGCCAAGATGCGGACAGGGAGGATGGCTACACCTTC.

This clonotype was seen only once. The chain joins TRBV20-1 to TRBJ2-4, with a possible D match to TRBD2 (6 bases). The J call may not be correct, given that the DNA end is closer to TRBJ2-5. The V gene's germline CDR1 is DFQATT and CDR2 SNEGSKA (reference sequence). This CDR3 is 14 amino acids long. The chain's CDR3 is CSAHIGGTKETQYF. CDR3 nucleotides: TGCAGTGCTCACATCGGGGGAACAAAAGAGACCCAGTACTTC.

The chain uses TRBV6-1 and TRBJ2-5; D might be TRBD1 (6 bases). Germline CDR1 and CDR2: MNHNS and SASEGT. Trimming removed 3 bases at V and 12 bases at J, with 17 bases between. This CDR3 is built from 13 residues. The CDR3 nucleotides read TGTGCCAGCAGTGACCTGGGACAAGGGCGGAAGTACTTC. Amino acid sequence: CASSDLGQGRKYF.

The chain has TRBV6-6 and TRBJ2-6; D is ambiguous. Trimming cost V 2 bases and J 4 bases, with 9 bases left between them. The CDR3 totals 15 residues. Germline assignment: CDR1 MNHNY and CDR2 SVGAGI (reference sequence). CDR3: CASSYAVGGANVLTF. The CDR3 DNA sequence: TGTGCCAGCAGTTACGCCGTAGGAGGGGCCAACGTCCTGACTTTC.

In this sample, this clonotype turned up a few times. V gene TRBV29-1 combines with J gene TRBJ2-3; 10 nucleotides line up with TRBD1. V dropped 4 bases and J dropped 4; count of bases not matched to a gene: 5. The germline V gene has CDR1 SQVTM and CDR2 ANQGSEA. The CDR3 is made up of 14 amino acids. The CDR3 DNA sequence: TGCAGCGTTGTTCGGGACAGGGGACCAGATACGCAGTATTTT. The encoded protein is CSVVRDRGPDTQYF.

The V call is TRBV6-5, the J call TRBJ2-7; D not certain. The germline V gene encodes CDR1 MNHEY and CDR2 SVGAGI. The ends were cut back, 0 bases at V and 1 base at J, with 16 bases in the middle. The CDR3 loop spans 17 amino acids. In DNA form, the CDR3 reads TGTGCCAGCAGTTACTCAGATCCGGCACAGACTTCCTACGAGCAGTACTTC. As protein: CASSYSDPAQTSYEQYF.

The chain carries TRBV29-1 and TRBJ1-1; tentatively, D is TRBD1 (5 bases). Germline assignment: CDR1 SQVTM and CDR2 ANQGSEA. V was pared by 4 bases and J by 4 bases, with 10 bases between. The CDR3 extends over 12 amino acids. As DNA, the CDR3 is TGCAGCGTTGTAGAGGGGACCACTGAAGCTTTCTTT. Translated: CSVVEGTTEAFF.

The DNA for the CDR3 is TGTGCCAGCACCACCGTGATGGAATTGGACAGGGCAGATAGCAATCAGCCCCAGCATTTT. Translating gives CASTTVMELDRADSNQPQHF. V gene TRBV9 combines with J gene TRBJ1-5, with TRBD1 matching over 8 bases. The V and J ends lost 6 bases and 0 bases, in that order; junction bases with no gene match: 20. CDR3 size: 20 residues. In germline, CDR1 is SGDLS, CDR2 YYNGEE.

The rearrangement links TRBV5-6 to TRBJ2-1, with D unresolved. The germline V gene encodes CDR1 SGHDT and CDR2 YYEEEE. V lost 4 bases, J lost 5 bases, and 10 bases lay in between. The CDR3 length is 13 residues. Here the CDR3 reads CASSVASDNEQFF. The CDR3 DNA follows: TGTGCCAGCAGCGTGGCTTCAGACAATGAGCAGTTCTTC.

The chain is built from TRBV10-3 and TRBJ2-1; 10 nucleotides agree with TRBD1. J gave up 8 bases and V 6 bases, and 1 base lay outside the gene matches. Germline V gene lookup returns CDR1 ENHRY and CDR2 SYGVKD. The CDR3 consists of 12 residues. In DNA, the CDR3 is TGTGCCATCAGCGGACAGGGGGATGAGCAGTTCTTC. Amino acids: CAISGQGDEQFF.

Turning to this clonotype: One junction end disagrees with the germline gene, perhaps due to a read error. The CDR3 here is CASSLGTIGADTQYF. Written as DNA, the CDR3 is TGTGCTAGCAGCTTAGGTACCATCGGGGCAGATACGCAGTATTTT. The chain combines TRBV7-7 with TRBJ2-3; D perhaps matches TRBD2 (5 bases). CDR1 and CDR2 (germline): SSHAT, FNYEAQ (reference sequence). This CDR3 is 15 amino acids long.

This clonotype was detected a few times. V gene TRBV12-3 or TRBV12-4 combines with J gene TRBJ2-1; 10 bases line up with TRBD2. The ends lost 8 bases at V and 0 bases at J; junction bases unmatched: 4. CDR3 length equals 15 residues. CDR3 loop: CASGGLASSYNEQFF. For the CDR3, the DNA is TGTGCCAGCGGGGGACTAGCGAGCTCCTACAATGAGCAGTTCTTC.

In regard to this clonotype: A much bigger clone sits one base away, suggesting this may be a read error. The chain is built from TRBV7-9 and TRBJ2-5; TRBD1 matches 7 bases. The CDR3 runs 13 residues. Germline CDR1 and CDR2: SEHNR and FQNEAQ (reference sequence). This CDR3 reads CASRPGTVQTQCF. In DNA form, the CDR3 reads TGTGCCAGCAGACCCGGGACAGTACAGACCCAGTGCTTC.

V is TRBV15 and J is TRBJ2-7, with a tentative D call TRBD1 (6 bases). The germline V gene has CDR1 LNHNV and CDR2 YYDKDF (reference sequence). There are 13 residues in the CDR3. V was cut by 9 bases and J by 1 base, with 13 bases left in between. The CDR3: CATAGVGSYEQYF. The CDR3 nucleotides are TGTGCCACTGCAGGGGTAGGGTCCTACGAGCAGTACTTC.

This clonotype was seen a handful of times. As DNA, the CDR3 is TGTGCCAGCAGTTTATCCGCCGCGGGGGATCCCTACGAGCAGTACTTC. It specifies CASSLSAAGDPYEQYF. V is TRBV27 and J is TRBJ2-7; 7 positions agree with TRBD2. Trimming took 0 bases from V and 2 from J; bases not matched to a gene: 7. This CDR3 has 16 residues. Germline CDR1 reads MNHEY; CDR2 reads SMNVEV (reference sequence).

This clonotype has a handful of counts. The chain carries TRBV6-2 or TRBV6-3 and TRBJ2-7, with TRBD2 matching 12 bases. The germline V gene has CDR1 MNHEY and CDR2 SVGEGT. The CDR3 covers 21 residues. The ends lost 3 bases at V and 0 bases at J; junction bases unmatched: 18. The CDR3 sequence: CASSYRFESDTSGGPSYEQYF. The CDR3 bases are TGTGCCAGCAGTTATCGGTTCGAATCGGACACTAGCGGGGGGCCCTCCTACGAGCAGTACTTC.

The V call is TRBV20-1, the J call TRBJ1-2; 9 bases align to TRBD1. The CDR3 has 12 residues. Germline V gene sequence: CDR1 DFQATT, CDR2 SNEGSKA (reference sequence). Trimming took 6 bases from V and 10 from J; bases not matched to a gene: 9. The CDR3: CSATGQGILYTF. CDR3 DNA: TGCAGTGCAACTGGACAGGGGATTCTCTACACCTTC.

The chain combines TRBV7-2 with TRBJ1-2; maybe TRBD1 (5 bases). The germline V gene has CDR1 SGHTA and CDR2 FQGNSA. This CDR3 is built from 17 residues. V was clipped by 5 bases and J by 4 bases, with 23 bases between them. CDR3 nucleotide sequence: TGTGCCAGCAGCCCTTACTCCTACCAGGGCGGCGGCTATGGCTACACCTTC. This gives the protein CASSPYSYQGGGYGYTF.

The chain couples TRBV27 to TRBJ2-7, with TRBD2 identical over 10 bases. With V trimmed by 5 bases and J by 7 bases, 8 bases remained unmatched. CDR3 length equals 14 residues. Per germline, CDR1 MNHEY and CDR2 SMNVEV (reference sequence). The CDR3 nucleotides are TGTGCCAGCAGTATCACTAGCGGGGTATTGGAGCAGTACTTC. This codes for CASSITSGVLEQYF.

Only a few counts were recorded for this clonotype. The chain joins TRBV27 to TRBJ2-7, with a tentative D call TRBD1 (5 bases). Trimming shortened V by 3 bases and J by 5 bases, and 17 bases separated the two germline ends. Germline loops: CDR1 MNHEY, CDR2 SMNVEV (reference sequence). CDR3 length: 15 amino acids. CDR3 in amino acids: CASSFLGLRDHEQYF. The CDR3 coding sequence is TGTGCCAGCAGTTTCTTGGGGCTTCGAGATCACGAGCAGTACTTC.

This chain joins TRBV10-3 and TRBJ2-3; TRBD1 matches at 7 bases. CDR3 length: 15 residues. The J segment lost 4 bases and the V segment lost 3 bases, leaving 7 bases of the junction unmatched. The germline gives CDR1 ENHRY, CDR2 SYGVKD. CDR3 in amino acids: CAISDRQGSSDTQYF. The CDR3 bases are TGTGCCATCAGTGACCGACAGGGAAGTTCAGATACGCAGTATTTT.